The next 22 T cell receptor beta chains were all read from a single sample in a study of OX40 agonist ivuxolimab in advanced cancers. Receptor libraries were prepared by the immunoSEQ multiplex PCR assay. TCRdb limited this immuneACCESS table to in-frame rearrangements with V and J called. A share of clones is missing; checked studies link under half to unresolved V genes, and the rest is unexplained. This sample holds around 59,000 clones; roughly nine tenths were observed only once. The top ten hold 0.9% to 1.2% of the sample. The specimen was CD4+ or CD8+ T cells sorted from blood, collected in a trial of the OX40 agonist ivuxolimab. These receptors all stem from an adult with an advanced solid tumor such as melanoma, head and neck, liver or kidney cancer.

The chain has TRBV6-6 and TRBJ2-1; TRBD2 agrees at 8 bases. Losses at the gene ends were 8 bases for V and 6 bases for J; bases not matched to a gene: 12. CDR3 size: 15 residues. Germline CDR1 MNHNY, CDR2 SVGAGI (reference sequence). Here the CDR3 reads CASDGREVSTNEQFF. The CDR3 DNA reads as TGTGCCAGCGATGGGCGGGAGGTCTCGACCAATGAGCAGTTCTTC.

This sequence joins TRBV18 and TRBJ2-1, with D maybe TRBD1 (6 bases). The V end was cut by 0 bases, the J end by 0 bases, with 12 bases between. The CDR3 is made up of 17 amino acids. Per germline, CDR1 KGHSH and CDR2 LQKENI. CDR3 in amino acids: CASSPPDRPGSYNEQFF. DNA for the CDR3: TGTGCCAGCTCACCACCGGACAGACCCGGCTCCTACAATGAGCAGTTCTTC.

This clone was seen a single time. The chain joins TRBV9 to TRBJ2-7; D gene ambiguous. CDR1 is SGDLS, CDR2 YYNGEE, per germline. The V end was cut by 4 bases, the J end by 6 bases, with 14 bases between. The CDR3 has 13 amino acids. The CDR3 nucleotides are TGTGCCAGCAGCTCTCTTGGTGGCAGCGAGCAGTACTTC. Its protein product is CASSSLGGSEQYF. The full variable domain, in which reference TRBV9 and TRBJ2-7 provide the parts outside the CDR3, is DSGVTQTPKHLITATGQRVTLRCSPRSGDLSVYWYQQSLDQGLQFLIQYYNGEERAKGNILERFSAQQFPDLHSELNLSSLELGDSALYFCASSSLGGSEQYFGPGTRLTVT.

The genes are TRBV11-2 and TRBJ2-1; D assignment may be TRBD1 or TRBD2 (5 bases each). Trimming shortened V by 3 bases and J by 9 bases, and 27 bases separated the two germline ends. Germline loops: CDR1 SGHAT, CDR2 FQNNGV. The CDR3 loop spans 18 amino acids. CDR3 amino acids: CASSLNPPGRFIVFEQFF. As DNA, the CDR3 is TGTGCCAGCAGCTTGAATCCCCCGGGACGATTTATAGTTTTTGAGCAGTTCTTC.

The chain couples TRBV7-9 to TRBJ2-3; D unclear. The CDR3 runs 15 residues. Germline CDR1 is SEHNR and CDR2 is FQNEAQ (reference sequence). The ends were cut back, 2 bases at V and 0 bases at J, with 9 bases in the middle. The CDR3 loop reads CASSLTPDSTDTQYF. Written as DNA, the CDR3 is TGTGCCAGCAGCTTAACCCCTGACAGCACAGATACGCAGTATTTT.

The chain employs TRBV9 and TRBJ2-1, with 9 bases matching TRBD1. The J segment lost 2 bases and the V segment lost 4 bases, leaving 7 bases of the junction unmatched. The V gene's germline CDR1 is SGDLS and CDR2 YYNGEE. The CDR3 covers 16 residues. DNA for the CDR3: TGTGCCAGCAGCCCCACCGGACAGGGGACCTACAATGAGCAGTTCTTC. Protein product: CASSPTGQGTYNEQFF.

CDR3 DNA sequence: TGCGCCAGCAGCCAAGACAGCGGAACAATAAACTATGGCTACACCTTC. It translates to CASSQDSGTINYGYTF. The chain carries TRBV4-1 and TRBJ1-2; D unresolved. Germline V CDR1 and CDR2: MGHRA, YSYEKL. V shed 0 bases and J shed 2 bases, with 13 bases lying between them. The CDR3 length is 16 residues.

The chain combines TRBV7-8 with TRBJ1-1; D gene unclear. In germline, CDR1 is SGHVS, CDR2 FQNEAQ. The CDR3 covers 15 residues. V was clipped by 5 bases and J by 0 bases, with 13 bases between them. This CDR3 reads CASSTQRMVNTEAFF. CDR3 bases: TGTGCCAGCAGCACCCAACGGATGGTGAACACTGAAGCTTTCTTT.

This clone turned up a few times. This chain uses TRBV7-2 with TRBJ1-5; no definite D call. From germline, CDR1 is SGHTA and CDR2 FQGNSA. The ends were cut back, 5 bases at V and 4 bases at J, with 9 bases in the middle. CDR3 length equals 13 residues. CDR3 in DNA: TGTGCCAGCAGCCAGGAGGTTAATCAGCCCCAGCATTTT. It codes for CASSQEVNQPQHF.

The V gene is TRBV28, the J gene TRBJ2-3, with 8 bases identical to TRBD1. From germline, CDR1 is MDHEN and CDR2 SYDVKM. The junction had 0 bases not matched to a gene; V was cut back by 2 bases and J by 5 bases. The CDR3 extends over 13 amino acids. Written as DNA, the CDR3 is TGTGCCAGCAGTTTAGGACAGGGAGATACGCAGTATTTT. It codes for CASSLGQGDTQYF.

The chain carries TRBV27 and TRBJ2-3; the match to TRBD2 covers 7 bases. Germline CDR1 and CDR2: MNHEY and SMNVEV (reference sequence). Unmatched junction bases numbered 9, after V lost 7 bases and J lost 2 bases. The CDR3 is 15 amino acids. The CDR3 DNA is TGTGCCAGCACCCAAGCGGGACTGAACACAGATACGCAGTATTTT. It specifies CASTQAGLNTDTQYF.

The chain joins TRBV4-2 to TRBJ2-7; no clear D gene. The CDR3 runs 13 residues. Germline V CDR1 and CDR2: LGHNA, YNFKEQ. V lost 0 bases, J lost 5 bases, and 8 bases lay in between. CDR3 DNA sequence: TGTGCCAGCAGCCAAGACCAAGGGAACGAGCAGTACTTC. Translation: CASSQDQGNEQYF.

The chain recombines TRBV7-3 with TRBJ2-7; D is unresolved. The CDR3 sequence is 12 residues long. V was cut by 5 bases and J by 7 bases, with 12 bases left in between. Germline assignment: CDR1 SGHTA and CDR2 FQGTGA. The CDR3 DNA follows: TGTGCCAGCAGCCTAGGACGTGGAGAGCAGTACTTC. This codes for CASSLGRGEQYF.

The chain links TRBV7-2 to TRBJ2-5; 9 positions agree with TRBD1. Germline CDR1 reads SGHTA; CDR2 reads FQGNSA. This CDR3 region has 14 residues. V shed 5 bases, J shed 4 bases, and the junction held 5 bases outside the gene matches. CDR3 DNA: TGTGCCAGCAGCATGGACAGGGGACGAGAGACCCAGTACTTC. Its translation is CASSMDRGRETQYF.

The gene calls are TRBV7-2 and TRBJ2-7; no clear D. This CDR3 region has 15 residues. Germline V gives CDR1 SGHTA, CDR2 FQGNSA. V was cut by 1 base and J by 4 bases, with 14 bases left in between. CDR3 protein: CASSLGPGRNYEQYF. DNA of the CDR3: TGTGCCAGCAGCTTAGGACCAGGACGGAATTACGAGCAGTACTTC.

The chain combines TRBV7-9 with TRBJ2-5, with D tentatively TRBD1 (5 bases). Trimming removed 3 bases from V and 2 bases from J, with 10 bases in between. In germline, CDR1 is SEHNR, CDR2 FQNEAQ (reference sequence). This CDR3 comprises 14 residues. The CDR3, as DNA: TGTGCCAGCAGCTTGGACAACACACAAGAGACCCAGTACTTC. Protein: CASSLDNTQETQYF.

The chain couples TRBV5-8 to TRBJ2-5; the D call may be TRBD1 or TRBD2 (5 bases each). This CDR3 is 15 amino acids long. The V and J ends lost 2 bases and 2 bases respectively, with 13 bases between them. Looked up from germline, CDR1 is SGHTS and CDR2 is YDEGEE. The DNA of the CDR3 is TGTGCCAGCAGCTTCTTGACGTGGGGGCAAGAGACCCAGTACTTC. Encoded protein: CASSFLTWGQETQYF. Full variable domain (rest looked up from reference TRBV5-8 and TRBJ2-5): EAGVTQSPTHLIKTRGQQATLRCSPISGHTSVYWYQQALGLGLQFLLWYDEGEERNRGNFPPRFSGRQFPNYSSELNVNALELEDSALYLCASSFLTWGQETQYFGPGTRLLVL.

The chain joins TRBV7-8 to TRBJ1-1; no reliable D call. The V end lost 1 base, the J end lost 1 base, and 7 bases lay between the germline ends. Germline V gene sequence: CDR1 SGHVS, CDR2 FQNEAQ. The CDR3 spans 14 residues. This chain's CDR3 is CASSLGVSNTEAFF. The CDR3 DNA sequence: TGTGCCAGCAGCTTAGGGGTGTCGAACACTGAAGCTTTCTTT.

Details on this clone: The junction does not match germline at one end; this may be a read error. The chain carries TRBV11-2 and TRBJ1-1; D is undetermined. Germline V CDR1 and CDR2: SGHAT, FQNNGV. The CDR3 covers 11 residues. DNA of the CDR3: TGTGCCAGCAGTCTCTGGGGTGAAGTTTTCTTT. This codes for CASSLWGEVFF.

This clone was counted between two and nine times. The chain uses TRBV7-6 and TRBJ2-1, with 7 bases that match TRBD2. Germline lookup yields CDR1 SGHVS and CDR2 FNYEAQ. This CDR3 spans 17 amino acids. Losses at the gene ends were 1 base for V and 9 bases for J; bases not matched to a gene: 15. Written as DNA, the CDR3 is TGTGCCAGCAGCTTAGGGCGGCGAGCGGGATGGGCTGGTGAGCAGTTCTTC. As protein: CASSLGRRAGWAGEQFF.

The chain's CDR3 is CATRWGRERYNEQFF. Written as DNA, the CDR3 is TGTGCCACCCGGTGGGGGCGGGAGAGATACAATGAGCAGTTCTTC. The gene calls are TRBV19 and TRBJ2-1; TRBD2 might be the D (7 bases). Germline V gives CDR1 LNHDA, CDR2 SQIVND (reference sequence). The CDR3 runs to 15 residues. Trimming removed 10 bases at V and 4 bases at J, with 20 bases between.

The CDR3 nucleotides read TGTGCCAGCAGGCCGGGGTCAGCCCATTCTAACTATGGCTACACCTTC. Translation: CASRPGSAHSNYGYTF. The J gene is TRBJ1-2, the V gene TRBV9; D remains unclear. The CDR3 runs to 16 residues. Germline lookup yields CDR1 SGDLS and CDR2 YYNGEE. V was shortened by 5 bases and J by 0 bases, with 17 bases between the two germline ends.